This is a list of T cell receptor beta chains from one sample in a study of CD8+CD57+ T cells in acquired aplastic anemia. TCRdb fed the reads into MiXCR, producing one record per CDR3 protein. The sample records some 290,000 distinct CDR3 sequences, approximately 56% being singletons. Sequencing used sorted CD4+, CD8+, or CD8+CD57+ T cells (not recorded which) from PBMCs. The receptors derive from a human donor with severe aplastic anemia or a healthy control (not recorded which). CDR3s include the opening cysteine and the closing phenylalanine or tryptophan. D genes are given only for firm matches. Only some rows state a clone size, as once, few, many or a class for expanded clones.

TGTGCCACCAGTGATCGCGACAGGGGAACCTACAATGAGCAGTTCTTC CATSDRDRGTYNEQFF TRBJ2-1 TRBD1 TRBV24-1 - 16
TGTGCCAGCAGCCAAGAAGGTAGGGTTGCTGGCTACACCTTC CASSQEGRVAGYTF TRBJ1-2 - TRBV3-1 many 14
TGTGCCACCAGTGATCCTGGACTAGCGGAAGTCTCCTACAATGAGCAGTTCTTC CATSDPGLAEVSYNEQFF TRBJ2-1 TRBD2 TRBV24-1 many 18
TGCAGTGCTAGAGATCCCCAGCGGGGGGACTACAATGAGCAGTTCTTC CSARDPQRGDYNEQFF TRBJ2-1 TRBD2 TRBV20-1 - 16
TGCAGCGTCCTAGGACAGGGAGTTACGAATGAGCAGTTCTTC CSVLGQGVTNEQFF TRBJ2-1 TRBD1 TRBV29-1 few 14
TGTGCCAGTGTGGGTGAGAACACTGAAGCTTTCTTT CASVGENTEAFF TRBJ1-1 - TRBV9 many 12
TGCAGTGCTAGTGTAACTAGCGGGGGACGGGACACTGAAGCTTTCTTT CSASVTSGGRDTEAFF TRBJ1-1 - TRBV20-1 - 16
TGTGCCACCAGCGAGGACCGAGCCTACGAGCAGTACTTC CATSEDRAYEQYF TRBJ2-7 - TRBV15 - 13
TGTGCCAGCAGGTACAGGGGGCTGGACACCGGGGAGCTGTTTTTT CASRYRGLDTGELFF TRBJ2-2 TRBD1 TRBV12-3/TRBV12-4 many 15
TGCGCCAGCAGCCTTAGCGGGGGCGATAGCTCTGGGGCCAACGTCCTGACTTTC CASSLSGGDSSGANVLTF TRBJ2-6 TRBD2 TRBV5-1 - 18
TGCAGTGCTAGAAGGATAGGAGATTCGTACGAGCAGTACTTC CSARRIGDSYEQYF TRBJ2-7 - TRBV20-1 - 14
TGTGCCATCAGTGAGGGACTAGCGGGGGGGGGGTACAATGAGCAGTTCTTC CAISEGLAGGGYNEQFF TRBJ2-1 TRBD2 TRBV10-3 - 17
TGTGCCAGCAGCTCATCCGGGACCTGGGGGGAGACCCAGTACTTC CASSSSGTWGETQYF TRBJ2-5 - TRBV7-3 few 15
TGTGCCACCAGCTATCTAGCGGGATCCTCCTACGAGCAGTACTTC CATSYLAGSSYEQYF TRBJ2-7 TRBD2 TRBV15 - 15
TGTGCCAGCAGTTTAGGACAAGACTGGAGGGGCTACACCTTC CASSLGQDWRGYTF TRBJ1-2 - TRBV28 - 14
TGTGCCAGCTCACCCCCTCCGACGGTCCGTGGGAACACTGAAGCTTTCTTT CASSPPPTVRGNTEAFF TRBJ1-1 - TRBV18 few 17
TGCAGTGCTAGAGATTGGGACGGGGGTGGCGAGCAGTACTTC CSARDWDGGGEQYF TRBJ2-7 - TRBV20-1 - 14
TGCAGTGCTAGGGAGGTCGGAAGGACCTACGAGCAGTACTTC CSAREVGRTYEQYF TRBJ2-7 - TRBV20-1 - 14
TGTGCCAGCAGTCGGACTAGCGGGGGGCTGGTGCAAGAGACCCAGTACTTC CASSRTSGGLVQETQYF TRBJ2-5 TRBD2 TRBV7-2 many 17
TGCAGCGTTGGAGGGAACGGTGAGACAGATACGCAGTATTTT CSVGGNGETDTQYF TRBJ2-3 - TRBV29-1 - 14
TGTGCCAGCAGCTTGAGGCAGGGCGAGACCCAGTACTTC CASSLRQGETQYF TRBJ2-5 - TRBV5-5 once 13
TGTGCCAGCAGTGAAGGGCGGGCCCTCGGTTTAGGTAGGCAGTACTTC CASSEGRALGLGRQYF TRBJ2-7 - TRBV2 - 16
TGTGCCACCAGTAGCGGGGGGGCCACAGATACGCAGTATTTT CATSSGGATDTQYF TRBJ2-3 TRBD2 TRBV24-1 - 14